These 32 T cell receptor beta chains were all obtained from the same sample, sequenced in a study of blood T cell repertoires in COVID-19. Some clones are missing from TCRdb's copy, which holds only in-frame ones; the method was immunoSEQ multiplex PCR. The sample shows about 31,000 clones, around 92% of them seen only once. Sequenced sample: peripheral blood. Every receptor here comes from a woman between 35 and 50 years old with active or convalescent COVID-19.

This clone was detected only once. The chain joins TRBV6-5 to TRBJ2-5, with 11 nucleotides matching TRBD2. V dropped 1 base and J dropped 3; count of bases not matched to a gene: 1. The CDR3 extends over 15 amino acids. Germline V gene lookup returns CDR1 MNHEY and CDR2 SVGAGI. DNA for the CDR3: TGTGCCAGCAGTTACTTGACTAGCGGGAAAGAGACCCAGTACTTC. Protein product: CASSYLTSGKETQYF.

The chain is built from TRBV28 and TRBJ1-2, with 9 bases fitting TRBD1. V lost 4 bases to trimming and J lost 7 bases; unmatched junction nucleotides: 4. Germline V gene data show CDR1 as MDHEN and CDR2 as SYDVKM. This CDR3 is 13 amino acids long. CDR3 region: CASSSTGGFGYTF. CDR3 DNA: TGTGCCAGCAGTTCTACAGGGGGCTTTGGCTACACCTTC.

The rearrangement joins TRBV28 to TRBJ2-1; tentative D call: TRBD2 (5 bases). V was trimmed by 4 bases and J by 6 bases, leaving 25 bases between them. Germline CDR1 MDHEN, CDR2 SYDVKM. This CDR3 contains 18 residues. DNA of the CDR3: TGTGCCAGCAGTTGGCTCCCGGACCCACTAGTATCGGGCAATGAGCAGTTCTTC. This codes for CASSWLPDPLVSGNEQFF.

Here the CDR3 reads CASSYGLRGQNNEQFF. CDR3 sequence (DNA): TGTGCCAGCAGTTACGGTCTCAGGGGCCAAAACAATGAGCAGTTCTTC. The chain recombines TRBV6-2 or TRBV6-3 with TRBJ2-1, with D possibly being TRBD1 (6 bases). Between the trimmed V and J ends, which lost 2 bases and 5 bases, there was a span of 16 bases. This CDR3 has 16 amino acids. Looked up from germline, CDR1 is MNHEY and CDR2 is SVGEGT.

The V call is TRBV10-3, the J call TRBJ1-5; tentative D call: TRBD1 (6 bases). The V and J ends lost 11 bases and 1 base respectively, with 18 bases between them. CDR1 and CDR2 (germline): ENHRY, SYGVKD. CDR3 length equals 15 residues. Here the CDR3 reads CAASGQPGSNQPQHF. In DNA form, the CDR3 reads TGTGCCGCCAGTGGACAGCCCGGCAGCAATCAGCCCCAGCATTTT.

The chain links TRBV19 to TRBJ1-1; D unclear. This CDR3 spans 14 amino acids. Trimming took off 2 bases at V and 4 bases at J, with 11 bases between the two ends. Germline-derived CDR1 and CDR2 are LNHDA and SQIVND (reference sequence). As DNA, the CDR3 is TGTGCCAGTAGTATATTGTCATCGGGCACTGAAGCTTTCTTT. Amino acid sequence: CASSILSSGTEAFF.

A note on this clone: Its ends do not fully match the called genes, so a read error is possible. The CDR3 protein is CATTAGDGEKLFF. The CDR3 nucleotides read TGTGCGACCACTGCAGGGGACGGAGAAAAACTGTTTTTT. V usage is TRBV24-1 and J usage is TRBJ1-4, with D perhaps TRBD1 (6 bases). The V gene's germline CDR1 is KGHDR and CDR2 SFDVKD. This CDR3 is built from 13 residues.

V gene TRBV19 combines with J gene TRBJ1-5; D ambiguous. Trimming took 5 bases from V and 0 from J, leaving 11 bases between them. This CDR3 has 15 residues. Germline V CDR1 and CDR2: LNHDA, SQIVND (reference sequence). DNA of the CDR3: TGTGCCAGTAGTCCGCAGAGGAATAGCAATCAGCCCCAGCATTTT. Encoded protein: CASSPQRNSNQPQHF.

CDR3 in DNA: TGTGCCAGCAGCTTAGGAACTAGCGGGGGGGCCTCGGGCGAGCAGTACTTC. This gives the protein CASSLGTSGGASGEQYF. This chain connects TRBV7-6 to TRBJ2-7, with 13 bases identical to TRBD2. Germline V CDR1 and CDR2: SGHVS, FNYEAQ. The CDR3 extends over 17 amino acids. Trimming cost V 1 base and J 6 bases; bases outside gene matches: 9. Using reference TRBV7-6 and TRBJ2-7 for the parts outside the CDR3, the full variable domain is GAGVSQSPRYKVTKRGQDVALRCDPISGHVSLYWYRQALGQGPEFLTYFNYEAQQDKSGLPNDRFSAERPEGSISTLTIQRTEQRDSAMYRCASSLGTSGGASGEQYFGPGTRLTVT.

This chain links TRBV9 with TRBJ1-3; perhaps TRBD1 as D (6 bases). The CDR3 covers 15 residues. Looked up from germline, CDR1 is SGDLS and CDR2 is YYNGEE. Trimming stripped 1 base from V and 4 bases from J, with 12 bases between. Here the CDR3 DNA reads TGTGCCAGCAGCGTAAGTGGACAGCCAGGAAACACCATATATTTT. Translating it yields CASSVSGQPGNTIYF.

The chain is built from TRBV12-3 or TRBV12-4 and TRBJ2-1; D is unclear. The CDR3 is 9 amino acids. The germline V and J ends were trimmed by 11 bases and 9 bases, with 8 bases remaining between them. CDR3 coding DNA: TGTGCCTCCTCCCGTGAGCAGTTCTTC. Protein sequence: CASSREQFF.

The genes are TRBV28 and TRBJ2-3; 12 bases map to TRBD2. Trimming at V came to 3 bases and at J to 0 bases, leaving 7 bases not matched to a gene. The CDR3 spans 18 residues. Germline-derived CDR1 and CDR2 are MDHEN and SYDVKM. CDR3 in amino acids: CASSFWPSGRASTDTQYF. The DNA of the CDR3 is TGTGCCAGCAGTTTTTGGCCTAGCGGGAGGGCTAGCACAGATACGCAGTATTTT.

The chain links TRBV7-2 to TRBJ2-7; D is undetermined. The CDR3 runs to 13 residues. Germline loops: CDR1 SGHTA, CDR2 FQGNSA. The V end lost 0 bases, the J end lost 6 bases, and 9 bases lay between the germline ends. The CDR3 coding sequence is TGTGCCAGCAGCTTAGCGTCACAGCTCGAGCAGTACTTC. Its protein product is CASSLASQLEQYF.

The chain links TRBV9 to TRBJ2-2, with a possible D match to TRBD1 (5 bases). This CDR3 region has 15 residues. Looked up from germline, CDR1 is SGDLS and CDR2 is YYNGEE. Between the trimmed V and J ends, which lost 0 bases and 6 bases, there was a span of 12 bases. CDR3 protein: CASSVGGSPPGELFF. The CDR3, as DNA: TGTGCCAGCAGCGTAGGGGGCAGCCCACCCGGGGAGCTGTTTTTT. The whole variable domain, remainder taken from reference TRBV9 and TRBJ2-2, is DSGVTQTPKHLITATGQRVTLRCSPRSGDLSVYWYQQSLDQGLQFLIQYYNGEERAKGNILERFSAQQFPDLHSELNLSSLELGDSALYFCASSVGGSPPGELFFGEGSRLTVL.

The chain carries TRBV25-1 and TRBJ2-7; tentative D call: TRBD2 (5 bases). The germline V gene encodes CDR1 MGHDK and CDR2 SYGVNS. V was trimmed by 5 bases and J by 6 bases, leaving 14 bases between them. The CDR3 runs 13 residues. The CDR3 coding sequence is TGTGCCAGCAGTTGGGGTTTTCTAGCCGAGCAGTACTTC. It codes for CASSWGFLAEQYF.

V is TRBV6-5 and J is TRBJ2-2; TRBD2 is a possible D gene (7 bases). V was shortened by 3 bases and J by 4 bases, with 15 bases between the two germline ends. Germline V lookup: CDR1 MNHEY, CDR2 SVGAGI. The CDR3 totals 16 residues. CDR3 loop: CASSYSGGSGTGELFF. For the CDR3, the DNA is TGTGCCAGCAGTTATTCGGGGGGCTCTGGCACCGGGGAGCTGTTTTTT.

V usage is TRBV3-1 (or the pseudogene TRBV3-2) and J usage is TRBJ1-1; D uncertain. CDR3 length equals 14 residues. With 0 bases removed from V and 11 bases from J, the gap between germline ends came to 16 bases. Germline values: CDR1 LGHDT, CDR2 YNNKEL (reference sequence). The CDR3, as DNA: TGTGCCAGCAGCCAAGATCCCGGTAGGCGGGCGGCTTTCTTT. This codes for CASSQDPGRRAAFF.

The CDR3 loop is CASSPGGGGREQYF. The DNA for the CDR3 is TGCGCCAGCAGCCCAGGGGGCGGGGGACGCGAGCAGTACTTC. The chain uses TRBV4-3 and TRBJ2-7; tentatively, D is TRBD1 (8 bases). The ends were cut back, 4 bases at V and 6 bases at J, with 16 bases in the middle. The CDR3 totals 14 residues. Germline CDR1 and CDR2: LGHNA and YSLEER.

V and J are TRBV19 and TRBJ1-2, with 8 nucleotides matching TRBD1. CDR3 length equals 14 residues. V lost 5 bases to trimming and J lost 3 bases; unmatched junction nucleotides: 5. CDR1 and CDR2 from the germline V gene are LNHDA and SQIVND (reference sequence). The CDR3 is CASSRTGPDYGYTF. The DNA for the CDR3 is TGTGCCAGTAGTCGGACAGGGCCGGACTATGGCTACACCTTC.

The chain combines TRBV20-1 with TRBJ2-1; D gene ambiguous. Trimming cost V 6 bases and J 8 bases, with 8 bases left between them. The CDR3 is 10 amino acids. CDR1 and CDR2 (germline): DFQATT, SNEGSKA (reference sequence). Here the CDR3 reads CSAWSDEQFF. CDR3 sequence (DNA): TGCAGTGCCTGGAGCGATGAGCAGTTCTTC.

This clone showed up just once. The CDR3 does not end in the conserved phenylalanine or tryptophan, so this is likely a read error. Because the CDR3's place on the DNA is in doubt, the DNA is left out and the CDR3 is given as listed by TCRdb. V is TRBV3-1 (or the pseudogene TRBV3-2) and J is TRBJ1-6; TRBD1 is the table's D call and was not checked against the DNA. The CDR3 numbers 14 amino acids, ends counted. From germline, CDR1 is LGHDT and CDR2 YNNKEL (reference sequence). CDR3 sequence reads: CASSPTARIHPSTL.

This clone was detected only a few times. V is TRBV2 and J is TRBJ1-1, with a tentative D call TRBD1 (6 bases). Trimming removed 3 bases at V and 2 bases at J, with 13 bases between. Germline V gene data show CDR1 as SNHLY and CDR2 as FYNNEI. CDR3 length: 15 amino acids. In nucleotides, the CDR3 is TGTGCCAGCAGTGACCCCGGGACAAGAAACACTGAAGCTTTCTTT. Translating it yields CASSDPGTRNTEAFF.

This clone was counted once. The J gene is TRBJ1-2, the V gene TRBV5-8, with 10 nucleotides matching TRBD1. This CDR3 contains 13 residues. CDR1 SGHTS and CDR2 YDEGEE come from the germline V gene. The junction had 5 bases not matched to a gene; V was cut back by 6 bases and J by 6 bases. CDR3: CASKLTGGHGYTF. DNA of the CDR3: TGTGCCAGCAAACTGACAGGGGGCCATGGCTACACCTTC.

This chain connects TRBV2 to TRBJ2-7; maybe TRBD1 (6 bases). V was cut by 4 bases and J by 6 bases, with 16 bases left in between. This CDR3 spans 14 amino acids. In germline, CDR1 is SNHLY, CDR2 FYNNEI. CDR3 coding DNA: TGTGCCAGCAGTGCCCAGGGGTCTGTTGGCGAGCAGTACTTC. This codes for CASSAQGSVGEQYF.

V usage is TRBV6-2 or TRBV6-3 and J usage is TRBJ2-7, with TRBD2 identical over 13 bases. The CDR3 extends over 15 amino acids. Germline CDR1 and CDR2: MNHEY and SVGEGT. Trimming cost V 6 bases and J 5 bases; bases outside gene matches: 7. The chain's CDR3 is CASSQGTSGAHEQYF. In nucleotides, the CDR3 is TGTGCCAGCAGCCAAGGGACTAGCGGGGCCCACGAGCAGTACTTC.

The chain is built from TRBV30 and TRBJ2-3; TRBD1 is a possible D gene (5 bases). Deletions cut 4 bases from V and 6 bases from J, with 14 bases between. There are 13 residues in the CDR3. Germline V gene sequence: CDR1 GTSNPN, CDR2 SVGIG (reference sequence). CDR3 sequence: CAWTKRNRDTQYF. The CDR3 coding sequence is TGTGCCTGGACGAAAAGGAACAGGGATACGCAGTATTTT.

This chain joins TRBV5-4 and TRBJ2-3; 10 bases agree with TRBD2. The ends lost 4 bases at V and 3 bases at J; junction bases unmatched: 11. The V gene's germline CDR1 is SGHNT and CDR2 YYREEE (reference sequence). CDR3 length: 17 residues. CDR3 protein: CASSSPAGGQPTDTQYF. The DNA for the CDR3 is TGTGCCAGCAGCAGCCCAGCGGGGGGGCAACCTACAGATACGCAGTATTTT. Combining the CDR3 with reference TRBV5-4 and TRBJ2-3 gives the whole variable domain ETGVTQSPTHLIKTRGQQVTLRCSSQSGHNTVSWYQQALGQGPQFIFQYYREEENGRGNFPPRFSGLQFPNYSSELNVNALELDDSALYLCASSSPAGGQPTDTQYFGPGTRLTVL.

This clone was counted a few times. The CDR3: CASSATGIANEQYF. The CDR3 DNA reads TGTGCCAGCAGCGCCACCGGGATCGCGAATGAGCAGTACTTC. The chain has TRBV9 and TRBJ2-7; D may be TRBD2 (5 bases). Trimming stripped 3 bases from V and 7 bases from J, with 17 bases between. CDR1 and CDR2 from the germline V gene are SGDLS and YYNGEE. The CDR3 is 14 residues long.

The chain combines TRBV29-1 with TRBJ1-2, with 7 bases aligning to TRBD1. The length of the CDR3 is 13 residues. The V and J ends lost 7 bases and 8 bases, in that order; junction bases with no gene match: 13. The germline V gene encodes CDR1 SQVTM and CDR2 ANQGSEA. This CDR3 is CSAAAPDRDGYTF. The DNA of the CDR3 is TGCAGCGCTGCCGCTCCCGACAGGGACGGCTACACCTTC.

The V gene is TRBV5-4, the J gene TRBJ1-1, with 11 bases aligning to TRBD1. J was trimmed by 6 bases and V by 1 base; bases with no gene match: 5. The germline V gene encodes CDR1 SGHNT and CDR2 YYREEE (reference sequence). The CDR3 extends over 15 amino acids. CDR3 loop: CASSLRTGGGAEAFF. For the CDR3, the DNA is TGTGCCAGCAGCTTGCGGACAGGGGGCGGAGCTGAAGCTTTCTTT.

The rearrangement links TRBV6-5 to TRBJ1-1, with unresolved D. Germline V CDR1 and CDR2: MNHEY, SVGAGI. The CDR3 is 11 residues long. The V gene lost 7 bases and the J gene lost 1 base, with 4 bases spanning the gap. Here the CDR3 reads CASTWNTEAFF. The CDR3, as DNA: TGTGCCAGCACGTGGAACACTGAAGCTTTCTTT.

V usage is TRBV7-3 and J usage is TRBJ2-5; possible D gene TRBD2, 6 bases. CDR1 SGHTA and CDR2 FQGTGA come from the germline V gene. Trimming removed 1 base at V and 5 bases at J, with 8 bases between. The CDR3 is 13 residues long. CDR3 sequence: CASSLNRGETQYF. The CDR3 region has the DNA TGTGCCAGCAGCTTAAACCGGGGGGAGACCCAGTACTTC.